This entry describes one TCR beta chain. The antigen is unknown. This sample is part of a study of PD-1 blockade in classical Hodgkin lymphoma. Germline V gene lookup returns CDR1 LGHNA and CDR2 YNFKEQ. Trimming took off 2 bases at V and 0 bases at J, with 11 bases between the two ends. This CDR3 is built from 16 residues. Study-wide results and caveats: Those starting nivolumab under 1 year post-ASCT were excluded. Newly diagnosed patients had diversity similar to the baseline diversity of complete responders.

This sample's time point: cycle 4 day 1 (C4D1), after five to seven weeks of nivolumab. Exposure to brentuximab vedotin varied, and each patient had relapsed following autologous stem cell transplantation. The assay was immunoSEQ multiplex PCR, and TCRdb's table has in-frame clones only and misses some. The sample includes 20,000 to 25,000 clones, around three quarters of them seen just once. The specimen comprised peripheral blood mononuclear cells (PBMCs), sampled before the fourth cycle of nivolumab. The sequence came from a human donor with classical Hodgkin lymphoma. The chain recombines TRBV4-2 with TRBJ2-1; either TRBD1 or TRBD2 may fit D (6 bases each). The DNA for the CDR3 is TGTGCCAGCAGCCAAAACGGGGGCAGCTCCTACAATGAGCAGTTCTTC. This gives the protein CASSQNGGSSYNEQFF.